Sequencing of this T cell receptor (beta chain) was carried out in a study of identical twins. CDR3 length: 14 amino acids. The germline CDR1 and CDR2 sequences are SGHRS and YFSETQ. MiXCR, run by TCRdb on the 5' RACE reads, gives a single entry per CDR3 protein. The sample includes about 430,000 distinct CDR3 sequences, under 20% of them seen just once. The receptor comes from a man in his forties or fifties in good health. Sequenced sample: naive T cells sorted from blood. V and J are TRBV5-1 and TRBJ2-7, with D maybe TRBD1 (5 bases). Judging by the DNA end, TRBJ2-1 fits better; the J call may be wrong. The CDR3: CASSSTEGASEQFF. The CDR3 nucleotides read TGCGCCAGCAGCTCGACAGAAGGGGCCAGCGAGCAGTTCTTC.